This TCR beta chain was identified in a study of blood T cells in healthy people across ages. Germline V CDR1 and CDR2: LGHNA, YNFKEQ. The CDR3 extends over 14 amino acids. V lost 1 base to trimming and J lost 8 bases; unmatched junction nucleotides: 5. Sample-barcoded 5' priming and a J-beta primer mix drove a second PCR of about 7 to 12 cycles. Using its own MiXCR run on the 5' RACE reads, TCRdb lists one record per CDR3 protein. The repertoire consists of about 1,400,000 distinct CDR3 sequences, with around two fifths occurring once and the leading ten covering approximately 7.9%. The material sequenced was blood. This chain connects TRBV4-2 to TRBJ2-3; TRBD2 agrees at 8 bases. The origin of this receptor is a woman younger than 35 in good health. DNA for the CDR3: TGTGCCAGCAGCCAAGGAAGCAGCGGGGGTACGCAGTATTTT. Protein product: CASSQGSSGGTQYF.